The next 32 T cell receptor beta chains were all read from a single sample in a study of response to subunit inactivated influenza vaccine. TCRdb recomputed calls from the RT-PCR reads with MiXCR, one row per CDR3 protein. The profile shows about 500,000 distinct CDR3 sequences, approximately 15% of them singletons. The material was CD4+ T cells sorted from PBMCs, obtained around 2 years after vaccination. These receptors were collected from a man aged 50-75 years who received an inactivated influenza vaccine.

This chain uses TRBV7-8 with TRBJ1-1, with a possible D match to TRBD1 (6 bases). Trimming removed 4 bases at V and 5 bases at J, with 11 bases between. CDR3 length: 13 amino acids. Germline V gene lookup returns CDR1 SGHVS and CDR2 FQNEAQ. The CDR3 is CASSSSTGTEAFF. Here the CDR3 DNA reads TGTGCCAGCAGCTCAAGTACAGGGACTGAAGCTTTCTTT. The variable domain in full, with the rest retrieved from reference TRBV7-8 and TRBJ1-1, is GAGVSQSPRYKVAKRGQDVALRCDPISGHVSLFWYQQALGQGPEFLTYFQNEAQLDKSGLPSDRFFAERPEGSVSTLKIQRTQQEDSAVYLCASSSSTGTEAFFGQGTRLTVV.

V and J are TRBV7-8 and TRBJ2-7; D is ambiguous. CDR3 size: 13 residues. Germline V gives CDR1 SGHVS, CDR2 FQNEAQ. The V end lost 6 bases, the J end lost 0 bases, and 9 bases lay between the germline ends. The CDR3 DNA reads as TGTGCCAGCAGACCCCATCACTCCTACGAGCAGTACTTC. Protein product: CASRPHHSYEQYF.

This clonotype showed up many times. The chain joins TRBV7-2 to TRBJ1-1; no clear D. The germline CDR1 and CDR2 sequences are SGHTA and FQGNSA. V was clipped by 5 bases and J by 1 base, with 11 bases between them. CDR3 size: 14 residues. CDR3: CASSLDWGNTEAFF. DNA for the CDR3: TGTGCCAGCAGCCTAGACTGGGGGAACACTGAAGCTTTCTTT.

The chain links TRBV6-2 or TRBV6-3 to TRBJ1-2; D gene unclear. V was shortened by 2 bases and J by 4 bases, with 11 bases between the two germline ends. The CDR3 sequence is 14 residues long. CDR1 and CDR2 from the germline V gene are MNHEY and SVGEGT. The CDR3 DNA follows: TGTGCCAGCAGTTACGTAAAAAGGGTCTATGGCTACACCTTC. Protein: CASSYVKRVYGYTF.

This chain links TRBV29-1 with TRBJ1-2, with D tentatively TRBD1 (5 bases). The V gene's germline CDR1 is SQVTM and CDR2 ANQGSEA. Trimming cost V 4 bases and J 3 bases, with 9 bases left between them. This CDR3 has 12 amino acids. The CDR3 here is CSVVQGDYGYTF. CDR3 coding DNA: TGCAGCGTTGTTCAGGGAGACTATGGCTACACCTTC.

V and J are TRBV21-1 and TRBJ2-5; TRBD1, the table's D call, lacks a check against the DNA. TRBV21-1 is deemed a pseudogene. CDR3 length equals 15 residues. The CDR3 reads CASSKVPGETETQYF. The DNA for the CDR3 is TGTGCCAGCAGCAAAGTTCCAGGGGAGACAGAGACCCAGTACTTC.

This chain uses TRBV4-3 with TRBJ2-1, with 9 bases aligning to TRBD2. The V gene end was trimmed by 1 base and the J gene end by 9 bases; junction bases not matched to a gene: 4. Per the germline V gene, CDR1 is LGHNA and CDR2 is YSLEER. This CDR3 has 14 amino acids. CDR3 protein: CASSQGGGAREQFF. The DNA of the CDR3 is TGCGCCAGCAGCCAAGGCGGGGGGGCGCGTGAGCAGTTCTTC.

This clonotype was picked up a small number of times. The chain uses TRBV9 and TRBJ2-6; the D is unclear. The CDR3 is 17 amino acids. Trimming left V 0 bases short and J 0 bases short, with 10 bases between. Per germline, CDR1 SGDLS and CDR2 YYNGEE. Here the CDR3 reads CASSVGNPYSGANVLTF. As DNA, the CDR3 is TGTGCCAGCAGCGTAGGTAACCCCTACTCTGGGGCCAACGTCCTGACTTTC.

The rearrangement uses TRBV18 and TRBJ2-5; D gene ambiguous. The CDR3 length is 14 residues. V lost 1 base to trimming and J lost 8 bases, with 14 bases between them. From germline, CDR1 is KGHSH and CDR2 LQKENI. This CDR3 reads CASSPLVDLVTQYF. As DNA, the CDR3 is TGTGCCAGCTCACCACTAGTGGATTTAGTTACCCAGTACTTC.

The V and J genes are TRBV6-1 and TRBJ2-7; 7 bases line up with TRBD2. This CDR3 is built from 14 residues. Germline values: CDR1 MNHNS, CDR2 SASEGT. V lost 7 bases, J lost 2 bases, and 8 bases stayed unmatched. The DNA for the CDR3 is TGTGCCAGCAAGCCTAGCGGAATTACCTACGAGCAGTACTTC. This codes for CASKPSGITYEQYF.

V is TRBV7-2 and J is TRBJ2-3; 7 bases are shared with TRBD1. After removal of 8 bases from V and 1 base from J, the junction contained 9 bases not matched to a gene. CDR1 is SGHTA and CDR2 is FQGNSA in the germline V gene. There are 15 residues in the CDR3. The CDR3 loop is CASGVQGQRTDTQYF. Written as DNA, the CDR3 is TGTGCCAGCGGAGTCCAGGGACAGCGCACAGATACGCAGTATTTT. The full variable domain, with the rest looked up from reference TRBV7-2 and TRBJ2-3, is GAGVSQSPSNKVTEKGKDVELRCDPISGHTALYWYRQSLGQGLEFLIYFQGNSAPDKSGLPSDRFSAERTGGSVSTLTIQRTQQEDSAVYLCASGVQGQRTDTQYFGPGTRLTVL.

This clonotype has only a few counts. The chain has TRBV20-1 and TRBJ1-2; 9 bases map to TRBD1. V lost 3 bases to trimming and J lost 2 bases; unmatched junction nucleotides: 7. Germline CDR1 is DFQATT and CDR2 is SNEGSKA (reference sequence). The CDR3 length is 15 residues. CDR3 in DNA: TGCAGTGCTAGCCTACTAGGACAGGGGAACTATGGCTACACCTTC. Residues: CSASLLGQGNYGYTF.

J is TRBJ1-1 and V is TRBV7-2; D perhaps matches TRBD1 (5 bases). Germline V lookup: CDR1 SGHTA, CDR2 FQGNSA. Trimming stripped 4 bases from V and 4 bases from J, with 10 bases between. The CDR3 is 13 amino acids. The CDR3 loop is CASSSSGFTEAFF. The CDR3 coding sequence is TGTGCCAGCAGCTCATCAGGGTTCACTGAAGCTTTCTTT.

This clonotype was seen a few times. This rearrangement joins TRBV12-5 to TRBJ1-2; D gene uncertain. Germline CDR1 LGHNT, CDR2 FRNRAP. The CDR3 contains 12 residues. V was cut by 6 bases and J by 5 bases, with 10 bases left in between. The CDR3 is CASGQDGYGYTF. In nucleotides, the CDR3 is TGTGCTAGTGGCCAGGACGGGTATGGCTACACCTTC.

There are a few counts of this clonotype. The chain couples TRBV20-1 to TRBJ2-3; 13 bases are a match to TRBD2. The junction had 9 bases not matched to a gene; V was cut back by 6 bases and J by 0 bases. Per germline, CDR1 DFQATT and CDR2 SNEGSKA (reference sequence). CDR3 length: 17 amino acids. In DNA, the CDR3 is TGCAGTGCATTCGGGACTAGCGGGATCACTAGCACAGATACGCAGTATTTT. Its translation: CSAFGTSGITSTDTQYF.

This chain connects TRBV3-1 to TRBJ2-1; a weak D match, TRBD1 (5 bases). Germline loops: CDR1 LGHDT, CDR2 YNNKEL (reference sequence). V lost 10 bases and J 0 bases, leaving 16 bases between the germline ends. The CDR3 is made up of 15 amino acids. The DNA of the CDR3 is TGTGCCACCTGCGCGGACACGAGCTCCTACAATGAGCAGTTCTTC. This translates into CATCADTSSYNEQFF.

This clonotype was counted between two and nine times. V gene TRBV20-1 combines with J gene TRBJ1-1; D ambiguous. Deletions cut 0 bases from V and 7 bases from J, with 12 bases between. The CDR3 runs to 13 residues. Germline-derived CDR1 and CDR2 are DFQATT and SNEGSKA (reference sequence). The CDR3 is CSARDLRPIEAFF. The DNA for the CDR3 is TGCAGTGCTAGAGATCTAAGGCCCATTGAAGCTTTCTTT.

V gene TRBV27 combines with J gene TRBJ2-7; TRBD1 aligns across 9 bases. CDR1 is MNHEY and CDR2 is SMNVEV in the germline V gene (reference sequence). The CDR3 has 15 residues. V lost 6 bases, J lost 2 bases, and 8 bases stayed unmatched. CDR3 residues: CASSHVGQGAYEQYF. As DNA, the CDR3 is TGTGCCAGCAGCCACGTGGGACAGGGCGCCTACGAGCAGTACTTC.

The chain carries TRBV5-6 and TRBJ2-3; possible D gene TRBD1, 7 bases. V lost 4 bases and J lost 8, with 14 bases in between. Germline V gene data show CDR1 as SGHDT and CDR2 as YYEEEE. The CDR3 is 13 amino acids. In DNA form, the CDR3 reads TGTGCCAGCAGCGCGGGACAGCGCATTACGCAGTATTTT. Translated, it gives CASSAGQRITQYF. Based on the CDR3 plus reference TRBV5-6 and TRBJ2-3, the full variable domain is DAGVTQSPTHLIKTRGQQVTLRCSPKSGHDTVSWYQQALGQGPQFIFQYYEEEERQRGNFPDRFSGHQFPNYSSELNVNALLLGDSALYLCASSAGQRITQYFGPGTRLTVL.

Comments on this clonotype: Its ends do not fully match the called genes, so a read error is possible. V and J are TRBV5-8 and TRBJ2-2; TRBD2 matches 14 bases. The CDR3 spans 16 residues. The germline gives CDR1 SGHTS, CDR2 YDEGEE. The CDR3 nucleotides are TGTGCCAGCAACTTGGGACTAGCGGGAGTCACCGGGGAGCTGTTTTTT. Encoded protein: CASNLGLAGVTGELFF. Variable domain in full (rest from reference TRBV5-8 and TRBJ2-2): EAGVTQSPTHLIKTRGQQATLRCSPISGHTSVYWYQQALGLGLQFLLWYDEGEERNRGNFPPRFSGRQFPNYSSELNVNALELEDSALYLCASNLGLAGVTGELFFGEGSRLTVL.

This clonotype appeared a few times. The V gene is TRBV4-3, the J gene TRBJ1-2; 7 bases map to TRBD1. J gave up 5 bases and V 0 bases, and 9 bases lay outside the gene matches. From germline, CDR1 is LGHNA and CDR2 YSLEER. CDR3 length: 16 amino acids. This chain's CDR3 is CASSQDHRGSFYGYTF. The CDR3 DNA is TGCGCCAGCAGCCAAGATCACAGGGGATCGTTTTATGGCTACACCTTC.

The J gene is TRBJ1-5, the V gene TRBV7-2; TRBD1 might be the D (6 bases). Germline CDR1 and CDR2: SGHTA and FQGNSA. This CDR3 spans 15 amino acids. Trimming removed 4 bases from V and 5 bases from J, with 15 bases in between. The CDR3 is CASSSSGQPYQPQHF. CDR3 bases: TGTGCCAGCAGCTCATCTGGACAGCCCTATCAGCCCCAGCATTTT.

This clonotype has just a few counts. The chain carries TRBV20-1 and TRBJ2-1; D is tentatively TRBD1 or TRBD2 (5 bases each). The CDR3 has 14 amino acids. With 1 base removed from V and 7 bases from J, the gap between germline ends came to 14 bases. CDR1 and CDR2 from the germline V gene are DFQATT and SNEGSKA (reference sequence). The CDR3 is CSARAGQGGNEQFF. In DNA, the CDR3 is TGCAGTGCTAGAGCGGGCCAGGGCGGGAATGAGCAGTTCTTC.

This clonotype was detected ten times or more. The V and J genes are TRBV6-2 or TRBV6-3 and TRBJ1-1; 7 bases agree with TRBD1. The CDR3 extends over 16 amino acids. The junction had 14 bases not matched to a gene; V was cut back by 6 bases and J by 4 bases. The germline CDR1 and CDR2 sequences are MNHEY and SVGEGT. This chain's CDR3 is CASSHRNTGALTEAFF. The CDR3 nucleotides are TGTGCCAGCAGCCACCGCAACACAGGGGCCCTCACTGAAGCTTTCTTT.

The table lists this clonotype with many counts. The chain combines TRBV7-2 with TRBJ1-5; possible D gene TRBD1, 5 bases. The CDR3 is 14 amino acids. The V gene's germline CDR1 is SGHTA and CDR2 FQGNSA. Trimming pared 9 bases from V and 9 bases from J, leaving 21 bases between. The CDR3, as DNA: TGTGCCAGTGGGCCGGGGACTGGGAGGTCGCCCCAGCATTTT. Translation: CASGPGTGRSPQHF.

This clonotype has more than one count but fewer than ten. The chain joins TRBV7-2 to TRBJ2-5; unclear D gene. The ends were cut back, 1 base at V and 5 bases at J, with 11 bases in the middle. The CDR3 spans 14 residues. CDR1 and CDR2 (germline): SGHTA, FQGNSA. The CDR3 DNA reads as TGTGCCAGCAGCTTAGGGCCACCCCGGGAGACCCAGTACTTC. This encodes CASSLGPPRETQYF. The full variable domain, completed using reference TRBV7-2 and TRBJ2-5, is GAGVSQSPSNKVTEKGKDVELRCDPISGHTALYWYRQSLGQGLEFLIYFQGNSAPDKSGLPSDRFSAERTGGSVSTLTIQRTQQEDSAVYLCASSLGPPRETQYFGPGTRLLVL.

The count of this clonotype is one. The chain links TRBV12-5 to TRBJ2-7; no reliable D call. V gave up 6 bases and J gave up 6 bases, with 15 bases separating them. CDR3 length equals 13 residues. Germline CDR1 reads LGHNT; CDR2 reads FRNRAP. The CDR3 is CASGFSPGSEQYF. CDR3 DNA sequence: TGTGCTAGTGGATTCTCTCCGGGCTCCGAGCAGTACTTC.

This clonotype was detected a few times. The chain employs TRBV6-5 and TRBJ1-4, with D possibly TRBD1 on 6 matching bases. The CDR3 runs to 15 residues. Per the germline V gene, CDR1 is MNHEY and CDR2 is SVGAGI. V lost 5 bases, J lost 5 bases, and 15 bases lay in between. CDR3: CASSNHRAGNEKLFF. The DNA for the CDR3 is TGTGCCAGCAGTAACCACAGGGCGGGGAATGAAAAACTGTTTTTT.

Only a few counts were recorded for this clonotype. The chain links TRBV5-1 to TRBJ1-5, with 7 bases identical to TRBD1. V shed 4 bases, J shed 0 bases, and the junction held 13 bases outside the gene matches. CDR3 length: 18 amino acids. Germline CDR1 and CDR2: SGHRS and YFSETQ. CDR3 bases: TGCGCCAGCAGCGTCGACACAGGGGTCCCTTATAGCAATCAGCCCCAGCATTTT. Its translation is CASSVDTGVPYSNQPQHF.

V and J are TRBV5-1 and TRBJ2-7; D may be TRBD1 or TRBD2 (5 bases each). Between the trimmed V and J ends, which lost 0 bases and 6 bases, there was a span of 10 bases. The CDR3 runs to 13 residues. Germline CDR1 and CDR2: SGHRS and YFSETQ. CDR3 region: CASSLAGTGEQYF. The CDR3 coding sequence is TGCGCCAGCAGCTTGGCAGGGACGGGCGAGCAGTACTTC.

The V and J genes are TRBV3-1 and TRBJ1-6; D may be TRBD1 (5 bases). Germline V gene data show CDR1 as LGHDT and CDR2 as YNNKEL (reference sequence). V was cut by 4 bases and J by 7 bases, with 23 bases left in between. The CDR3 has 18 amino acids. CDR3 DNA: TGTGCCAGCAGCCTCCGAGGGGCAGGAGCCCGGACGAATTCACCCCTCCACTTT. Translating it yields CASSLRGAGARTNSPLHF.

This chain links TRBV29-1 with TRBJ2-1, with 10 bases fitting TRBD2. Trimming cost V 1 base and J 1 base; bases outside gene matches: 7. The length of the CDR3 is 17 residues. The V gene's germline CDR1 is SQVTM and CDR2 ANQGSEA. CDR3 amino acids: CSVEGLAGEGSYNEQFF. CDR3 nucleotides: TGCAGCGTTGAAGGGCTAGCGGGAGAGGGGTCCTACAATGAGCAGTTCTTC.